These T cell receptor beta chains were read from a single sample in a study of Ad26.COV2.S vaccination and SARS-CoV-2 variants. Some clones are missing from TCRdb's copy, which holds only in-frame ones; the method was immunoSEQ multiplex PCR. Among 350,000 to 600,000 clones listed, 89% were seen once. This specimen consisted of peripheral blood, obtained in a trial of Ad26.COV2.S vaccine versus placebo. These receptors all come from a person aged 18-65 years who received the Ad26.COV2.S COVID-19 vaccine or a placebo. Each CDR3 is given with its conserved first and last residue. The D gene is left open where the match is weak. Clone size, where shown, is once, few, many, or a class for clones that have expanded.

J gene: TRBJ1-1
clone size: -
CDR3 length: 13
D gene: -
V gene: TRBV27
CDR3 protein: CASSGTLNTEAFF
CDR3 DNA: TGTGCCAGCAGTGGGACATTGAACACTGAAGCTTTCTTT

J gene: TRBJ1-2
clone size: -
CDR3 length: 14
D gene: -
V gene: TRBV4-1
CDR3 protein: CASSQDRGGYGYTF
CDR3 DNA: TGCGCCAGCAGCCAAGATAGAGGGGGCTATGGCTACACCTTC

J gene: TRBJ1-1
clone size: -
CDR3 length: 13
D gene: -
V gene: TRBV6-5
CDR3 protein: CASTADRNTEAFF
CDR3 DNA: TGTGCCAGCACCGCGGACAGAAACACTGAAGCTTTCTTT

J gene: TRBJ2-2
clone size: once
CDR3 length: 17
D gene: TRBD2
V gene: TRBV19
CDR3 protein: CASTRTSAYPNTGELFF
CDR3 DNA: TGTGCCAGTACCCGGACTAGCGCATATCCGAACACCGGGGAGCTGTTTTTT

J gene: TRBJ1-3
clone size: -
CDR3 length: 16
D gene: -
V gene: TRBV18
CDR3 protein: CASSPGGGHSGNTIYF
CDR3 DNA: TGTGCCAGCTCTCCCGGAGGGGGACACTCTGGAAACACCATATATTTT

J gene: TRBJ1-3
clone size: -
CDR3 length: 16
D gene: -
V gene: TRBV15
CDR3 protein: CATSRVGSSSGNTIYF
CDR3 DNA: TGTGCCACCAGCAGAGTTGGGTCCTCCTCTGGAAACACCATATATTTT

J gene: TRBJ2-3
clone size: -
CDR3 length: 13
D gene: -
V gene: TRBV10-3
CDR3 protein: CAISESQTDTQYF
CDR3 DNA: TGTGCCATCAGTGAGAGTCAGACAGATACGCAGTATTTT

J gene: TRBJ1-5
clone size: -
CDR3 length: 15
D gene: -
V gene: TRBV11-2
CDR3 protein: CASSSGGQGNQPQHF
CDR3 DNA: TGTGCCAGCAGCTCCGGTGGGCAGGGCAATCAGCCCCAGCATTTT

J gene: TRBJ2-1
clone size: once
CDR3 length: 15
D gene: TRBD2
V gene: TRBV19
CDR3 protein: CASSIKRGYYNEQFF
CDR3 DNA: TGTGCCAGTAGTATTAAGCGGGGGTACTACAATGAGCAGTTCTTC

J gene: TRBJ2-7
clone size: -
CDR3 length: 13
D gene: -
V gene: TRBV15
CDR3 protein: CATSRDSAGAQYF
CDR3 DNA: TGTGCCACCAGCAGAGATTCCGCGGGTGCGCAGTACTTC

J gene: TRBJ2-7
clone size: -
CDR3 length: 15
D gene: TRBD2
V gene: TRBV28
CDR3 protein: CASSLASGGTYEQYF
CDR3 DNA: TGTGCCAGCAGTTTGGCTAGCGGGGGCACCTACGAGCAGTACTTC

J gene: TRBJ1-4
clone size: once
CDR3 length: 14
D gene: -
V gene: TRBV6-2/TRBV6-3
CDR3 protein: CASSYGTRDEKLFF
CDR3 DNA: TGTGCCAGCAGTTACGGGACAAGAGATGAAAAACTGTTTTTT

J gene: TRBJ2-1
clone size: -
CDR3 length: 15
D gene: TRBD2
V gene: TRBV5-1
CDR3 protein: CASSLGSGMGWEQFF
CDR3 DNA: TGCGCCAGCAGCTTGGGTAGCGGGATGGGCTGGGAGCAGTTCTTC

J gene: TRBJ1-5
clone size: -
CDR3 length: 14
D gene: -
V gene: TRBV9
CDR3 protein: CASSVGTANQPQHF
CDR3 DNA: TGTGCCAGCAGCGTAGGGACAGCCAATCAGCCCCAGCATTTT

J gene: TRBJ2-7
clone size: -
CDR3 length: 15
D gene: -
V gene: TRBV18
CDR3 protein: CASSQSWTTTYEQYF
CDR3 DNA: TGTGCCAGCTCCCAATCCTGGACTACGACCTACGAGCAGTACTTC

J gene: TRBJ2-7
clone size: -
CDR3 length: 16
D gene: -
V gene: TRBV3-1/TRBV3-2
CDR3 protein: CASSQEGTGRFYEQYF
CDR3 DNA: TGTGCCAGCAGCCAAGAAGGCACAGGTCGCTTCTACGAGCAGTACTTC

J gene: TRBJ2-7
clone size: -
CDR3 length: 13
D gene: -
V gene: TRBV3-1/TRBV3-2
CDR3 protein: CASSQDRGREQYF
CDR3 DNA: TGTGCCAGCAGCCAAGACAGGGGCCGCGAGCAGTACTTC

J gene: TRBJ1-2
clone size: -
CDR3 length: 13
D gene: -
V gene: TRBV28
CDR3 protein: CASSLGDGYGYTF
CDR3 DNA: TGTGCCAGCAGTTTAGGGGACGGCTATGGCTACACCTTC

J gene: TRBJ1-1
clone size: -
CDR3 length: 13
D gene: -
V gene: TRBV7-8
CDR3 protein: CASSRNTPTEAFF
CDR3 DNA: TGTGCCAGCAGCCGCAACACACCGACTGAAGCTTTCTTT

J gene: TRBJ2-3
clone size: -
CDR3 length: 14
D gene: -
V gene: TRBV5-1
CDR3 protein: CASSWRGSTDTQYF
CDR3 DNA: TGCGCCAGCAGCTGGCGCGGGAGCACAGATACGCAGTATTTT

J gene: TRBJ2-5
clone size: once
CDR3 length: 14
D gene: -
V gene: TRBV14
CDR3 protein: CASSQLDYQETQYF
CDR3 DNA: TGTGCCAGCAGCCAGTTAGACTACCAAGAGACCCAGTACTTC

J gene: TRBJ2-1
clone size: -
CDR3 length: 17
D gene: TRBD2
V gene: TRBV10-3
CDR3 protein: CAISDAGLASDVGEQFF
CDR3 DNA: TGTGCCATCAGTGACGCCGGACTAGCGTCGGATGTGGGTGAGCAGTTCTTC